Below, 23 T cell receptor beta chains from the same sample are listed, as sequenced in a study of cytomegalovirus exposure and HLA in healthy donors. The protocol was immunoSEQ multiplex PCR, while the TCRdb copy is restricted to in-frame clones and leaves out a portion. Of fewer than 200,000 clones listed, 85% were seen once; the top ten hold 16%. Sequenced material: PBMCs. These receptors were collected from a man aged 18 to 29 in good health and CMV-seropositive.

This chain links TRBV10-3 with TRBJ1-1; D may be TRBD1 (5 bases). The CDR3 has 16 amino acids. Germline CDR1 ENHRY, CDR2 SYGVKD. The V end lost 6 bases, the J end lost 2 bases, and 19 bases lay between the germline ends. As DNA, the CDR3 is TGTGCCATCAGGGACCTAGGCGGGACTGCAAACACTGAAGCTTTCTTT. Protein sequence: CAIRDLGGTANTEAFF.

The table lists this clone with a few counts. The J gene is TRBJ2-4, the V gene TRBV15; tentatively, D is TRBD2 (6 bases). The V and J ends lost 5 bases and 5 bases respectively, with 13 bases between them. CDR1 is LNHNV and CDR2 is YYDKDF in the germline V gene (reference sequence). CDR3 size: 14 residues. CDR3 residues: CATSVPRGENIQYF. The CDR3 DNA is TGTGCCACCAGCGTTCCGCGGGGCGAAAACATTCAGTACTTC.

The CDR3 sequence: CASSFNSGSEETQYF. The CDR3 coding sequence is TGCGCCAGCAGCTTTAACAGCGGGTCTGAAGAGACCCAGTACTTC. J is TRBJ2-5 and V is TRBV5-1, with D possibly being TRBD2 (6 bases). The CDR3 spans 15 residues. Between the trimmed V and J ends, which lost 2 bases and 3 bases, there was a span of 14 bases. Germline V gene sequence: CDR1 SGHRS, CDR2 YFSETQ.

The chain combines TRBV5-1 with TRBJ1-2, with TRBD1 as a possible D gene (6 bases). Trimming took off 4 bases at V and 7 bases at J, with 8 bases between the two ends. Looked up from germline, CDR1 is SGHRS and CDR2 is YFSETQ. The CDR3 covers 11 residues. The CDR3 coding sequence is TGCGCCAGCAGCCGGGGGGCTGGCTACACCTTC. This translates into CASSRGAGYTF.

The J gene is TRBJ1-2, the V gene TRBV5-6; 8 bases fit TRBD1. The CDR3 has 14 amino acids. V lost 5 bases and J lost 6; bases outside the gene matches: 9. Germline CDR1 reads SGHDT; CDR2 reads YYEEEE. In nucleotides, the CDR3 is TGTGCCAGCAGACTGGACAGGGAGGTGGATGGCTACACCTTC. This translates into CASRLDREVDGYTF.

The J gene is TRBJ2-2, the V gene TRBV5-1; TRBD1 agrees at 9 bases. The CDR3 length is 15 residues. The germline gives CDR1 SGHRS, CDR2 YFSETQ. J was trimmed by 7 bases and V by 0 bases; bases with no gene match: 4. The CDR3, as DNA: TGCGCCAGCAGCTTGGGGGACAGGGTTCTCGGGGAGCTGTTTTTT. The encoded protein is CASSLGDRVLGELFF.

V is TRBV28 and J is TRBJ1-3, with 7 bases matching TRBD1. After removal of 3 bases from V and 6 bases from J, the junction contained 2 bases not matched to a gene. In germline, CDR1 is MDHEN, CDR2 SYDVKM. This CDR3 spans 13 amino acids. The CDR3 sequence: CASSFTGENTIYF. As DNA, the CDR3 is TGTGCCAGCAGTTTTACAGGGGAAAACACCATATATTTT.

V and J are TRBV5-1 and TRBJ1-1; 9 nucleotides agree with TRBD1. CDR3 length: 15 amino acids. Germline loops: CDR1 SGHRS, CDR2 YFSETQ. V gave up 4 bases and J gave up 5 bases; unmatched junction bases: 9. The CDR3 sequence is CASSPQGQGRTEAFF. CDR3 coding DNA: TGCGCCAGCAGCCCACAGGGACAGGGAAGGACTGAAGCTTTCTTT.

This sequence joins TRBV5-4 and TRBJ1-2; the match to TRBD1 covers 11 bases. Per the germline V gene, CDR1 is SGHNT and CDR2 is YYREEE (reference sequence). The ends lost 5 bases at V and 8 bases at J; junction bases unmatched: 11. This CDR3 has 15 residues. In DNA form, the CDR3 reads TGTGCCAGCAGATCACGAGGACAGGGGGCAATAGGCTACACCTTC. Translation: CASRSRGQGAIGYTF.

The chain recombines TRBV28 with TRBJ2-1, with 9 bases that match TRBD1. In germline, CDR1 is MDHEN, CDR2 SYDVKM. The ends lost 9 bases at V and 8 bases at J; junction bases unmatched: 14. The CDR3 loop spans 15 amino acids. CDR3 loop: CASIPGGTGMDEQFF. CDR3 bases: TGTGCCAGTATCCCAGGGGGGACAGGGATGGATGAGCAGTTCTTC.

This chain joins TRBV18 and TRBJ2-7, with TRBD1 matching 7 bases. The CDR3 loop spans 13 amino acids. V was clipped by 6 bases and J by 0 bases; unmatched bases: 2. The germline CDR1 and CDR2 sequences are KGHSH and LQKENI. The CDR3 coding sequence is TGTGCCAGCTCTGGGGACAGCTCCTACGAGCAGTACTTC. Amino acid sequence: CASSGDSSYEQYF. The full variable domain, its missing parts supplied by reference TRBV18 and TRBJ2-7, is NAGVMQNPRHLVRRRGQEARLRCSPMKGHSHVYWYRQLPEEGLKFMVYLQKENIIDESGMPKERFSAEFPKEGPSILRIQQVVRGDSAAYFCASSGDSSYEQYFGPGTRLTVT.

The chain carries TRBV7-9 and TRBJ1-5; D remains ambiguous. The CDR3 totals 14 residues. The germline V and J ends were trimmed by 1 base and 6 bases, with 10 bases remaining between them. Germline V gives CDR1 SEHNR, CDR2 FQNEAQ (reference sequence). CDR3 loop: CASSLGTVSQPQHF. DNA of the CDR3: TGTGCCAGCAGCTTAGGGACTGTTAGTCAGCCCCAGCATTTT.

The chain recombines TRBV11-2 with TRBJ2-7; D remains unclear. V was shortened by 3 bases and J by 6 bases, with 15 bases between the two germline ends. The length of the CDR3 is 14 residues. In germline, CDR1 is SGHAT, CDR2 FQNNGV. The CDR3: CASSFLDVGGEQYF. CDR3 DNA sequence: TGTGCCAGCAGCTTCCTCGACGTTGGCGGCGAGCAGTACTTC.

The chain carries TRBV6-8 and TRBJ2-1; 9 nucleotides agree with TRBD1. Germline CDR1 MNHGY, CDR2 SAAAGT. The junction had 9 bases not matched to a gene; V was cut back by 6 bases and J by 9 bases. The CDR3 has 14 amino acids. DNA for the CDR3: TGTGCCAGCAGAGTGGGGACAGGGTGGGTTGAGCAGTTCTTC. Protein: CASRVGTGWVEQFF.

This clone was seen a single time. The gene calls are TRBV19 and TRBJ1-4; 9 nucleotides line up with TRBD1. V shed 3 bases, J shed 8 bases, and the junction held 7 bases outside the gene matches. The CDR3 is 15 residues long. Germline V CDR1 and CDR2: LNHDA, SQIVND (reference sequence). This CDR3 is CASSISPGTGEKLFF. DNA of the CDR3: TGTGCCAGTAGTATCTCTCCGGGGACAGGGGAAAAACTGTTTTTT.

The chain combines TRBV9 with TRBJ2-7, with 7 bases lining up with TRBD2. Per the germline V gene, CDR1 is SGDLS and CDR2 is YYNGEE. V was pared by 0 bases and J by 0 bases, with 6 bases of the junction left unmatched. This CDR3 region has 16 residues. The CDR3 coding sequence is TGTGCCAGCAGCGTAGTGGCGGGAGCGGGCTCCTACGAGCAGTACTTC. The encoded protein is CASSVVAGAGSYEQYF. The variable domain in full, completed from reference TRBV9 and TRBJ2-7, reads DSGVTQTPKHLITATGQRVTLRCSPRSGDLSVYWYQQSLDQGLQFLIQYYNGEERAKGNILERFSAQQFPDLHSELNLSSLELGDSALYFCASSVVAGAGSYEQYFGPGTRLTVT.

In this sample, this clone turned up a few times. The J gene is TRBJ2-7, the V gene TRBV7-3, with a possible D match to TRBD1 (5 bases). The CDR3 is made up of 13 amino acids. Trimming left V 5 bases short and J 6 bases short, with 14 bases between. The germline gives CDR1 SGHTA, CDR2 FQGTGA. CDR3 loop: CASSAAGRGEQYF. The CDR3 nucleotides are TGTGCCAGCAGCGCAGCAGGGCGAGGCGAGCAGTACTTC.

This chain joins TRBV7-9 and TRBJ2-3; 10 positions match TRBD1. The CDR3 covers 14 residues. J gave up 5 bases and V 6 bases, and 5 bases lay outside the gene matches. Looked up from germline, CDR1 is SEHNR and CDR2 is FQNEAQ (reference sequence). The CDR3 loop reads CASRPGQGKDTQYF. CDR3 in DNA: TGTGCCAGCAGACCGGGACAGGGGAAAGATACGCAGTATTTT.

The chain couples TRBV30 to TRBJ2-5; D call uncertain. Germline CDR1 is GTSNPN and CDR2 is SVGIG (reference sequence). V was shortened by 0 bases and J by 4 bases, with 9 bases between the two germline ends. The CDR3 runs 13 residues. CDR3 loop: CAWSVHSRETQYF. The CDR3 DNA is TGTGCCTGGAGTGTACACAGCAGAGAGACCCAGTACTTC.

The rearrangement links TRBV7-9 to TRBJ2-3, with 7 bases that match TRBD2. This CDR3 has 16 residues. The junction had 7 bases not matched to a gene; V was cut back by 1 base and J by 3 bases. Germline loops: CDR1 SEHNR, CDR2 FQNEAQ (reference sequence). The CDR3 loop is CASSLGSGGVTDTQYF. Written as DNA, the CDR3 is TGTGCCAGCAGCTTAGGATCTGGGGGGGTGACAGATACGCAGTATTTT.

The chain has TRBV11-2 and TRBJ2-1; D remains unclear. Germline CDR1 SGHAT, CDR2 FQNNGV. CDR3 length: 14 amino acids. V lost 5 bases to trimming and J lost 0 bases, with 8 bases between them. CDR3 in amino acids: CASSILSSYNEQFF. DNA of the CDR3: TGTGCCAGCAGCATACTAAGCTCCTACAATGAGCAGTTCTTC.

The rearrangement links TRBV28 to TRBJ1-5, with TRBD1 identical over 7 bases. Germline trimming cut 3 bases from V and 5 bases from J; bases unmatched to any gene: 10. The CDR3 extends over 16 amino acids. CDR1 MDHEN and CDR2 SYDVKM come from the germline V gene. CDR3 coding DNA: TGTGCCAGCAGTTTCGACGGGACAGCCGACCATCAGCCCCAGCATTTT. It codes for CASSFDGTADHQPQHF. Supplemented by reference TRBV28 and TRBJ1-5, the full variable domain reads DVKVTQSSRYLVKRTGEKVFLECVQDMDHENMFWYRQDPGLGLRLIYFSYDVKMKEKGDIPEGYSVSREKKERFSLILESASTNQTSMYLCASSFDGTADHQPQHFGDGTRLSIL.

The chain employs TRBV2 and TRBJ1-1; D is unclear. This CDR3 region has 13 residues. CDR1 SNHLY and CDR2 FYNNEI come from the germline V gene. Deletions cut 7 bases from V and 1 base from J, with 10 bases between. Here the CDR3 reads CASNLRGNTEAFF. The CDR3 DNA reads TGTGCCAGCAACCTTCGGGGGAACACTGAAGCTTTCTTT.